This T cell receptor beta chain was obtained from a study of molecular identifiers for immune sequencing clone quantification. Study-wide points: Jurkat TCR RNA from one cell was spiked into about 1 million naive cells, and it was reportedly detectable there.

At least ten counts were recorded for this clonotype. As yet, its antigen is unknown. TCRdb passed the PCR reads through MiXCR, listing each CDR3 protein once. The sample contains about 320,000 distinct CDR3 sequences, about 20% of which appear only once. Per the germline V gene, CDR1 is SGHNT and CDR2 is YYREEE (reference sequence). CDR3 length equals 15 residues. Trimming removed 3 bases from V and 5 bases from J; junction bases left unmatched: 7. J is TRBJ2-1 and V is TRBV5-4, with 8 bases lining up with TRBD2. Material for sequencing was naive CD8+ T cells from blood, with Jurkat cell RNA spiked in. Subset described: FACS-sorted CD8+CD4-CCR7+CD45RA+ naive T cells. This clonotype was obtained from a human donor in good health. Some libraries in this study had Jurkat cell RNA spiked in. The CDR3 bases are TGTGCCAGCAGCTCAGGGACTAGAACGAACAATGAGCAGTTCTTC. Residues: CASSSGTRTNNEQFF. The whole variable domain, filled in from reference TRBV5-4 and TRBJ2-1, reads ETGVTQSPTHLIKTRGQQVTLRCSSQSGHNTVSWYQQALGQGPQFIFQYYREEENGRGNFPPRFSGLQFPNYSSELNVNALELDDSALYLCASSSGTRTNNEQFFGPGTRLTVL.